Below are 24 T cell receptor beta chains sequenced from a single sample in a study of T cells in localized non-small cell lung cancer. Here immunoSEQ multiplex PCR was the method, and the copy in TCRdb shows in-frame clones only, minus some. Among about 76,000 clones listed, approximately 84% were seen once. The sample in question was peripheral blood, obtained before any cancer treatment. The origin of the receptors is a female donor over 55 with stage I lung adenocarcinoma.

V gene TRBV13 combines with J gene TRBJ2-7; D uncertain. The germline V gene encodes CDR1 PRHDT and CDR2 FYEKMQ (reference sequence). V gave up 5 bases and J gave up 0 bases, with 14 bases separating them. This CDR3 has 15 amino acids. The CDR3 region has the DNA TGTGCCAGCAGCCCCCCGGTTGGGGACTCCTACGAGCAGTACTTC. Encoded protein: CASSPPVGDSYEQYF.

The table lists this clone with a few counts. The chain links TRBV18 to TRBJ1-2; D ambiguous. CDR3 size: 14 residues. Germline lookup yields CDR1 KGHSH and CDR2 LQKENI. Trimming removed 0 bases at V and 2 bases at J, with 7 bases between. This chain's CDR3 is CASSPPVKNYGYTF. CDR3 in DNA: TGTGCCAGCTCACCACCGGTCAAGAACTATGGCTACACCTTC.

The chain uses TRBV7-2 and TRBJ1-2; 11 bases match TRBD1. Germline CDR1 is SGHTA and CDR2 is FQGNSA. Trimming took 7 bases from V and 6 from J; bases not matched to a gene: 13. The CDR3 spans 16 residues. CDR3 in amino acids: CASTIPRGTGGNGYTF. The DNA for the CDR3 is TGTGCCAGCACCATCCCCCGGGGGACAGGGGGAAATGGCTACACCTTC.

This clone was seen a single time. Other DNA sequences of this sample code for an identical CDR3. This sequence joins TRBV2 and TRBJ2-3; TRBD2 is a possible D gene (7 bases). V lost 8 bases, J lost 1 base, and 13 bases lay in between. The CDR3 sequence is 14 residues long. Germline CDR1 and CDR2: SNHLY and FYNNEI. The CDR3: CASGGALGTDTQYF. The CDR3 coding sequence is TGTGCCAGCGGGGGGGCCCTGGGCACAGATACGCAGTATTTT. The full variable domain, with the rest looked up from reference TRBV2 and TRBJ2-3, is EPEVTQTPSHQVTQMGQEVILRCVPISNHLYFYWYRQILGQKVEFLVSFYNNEISEKSEIFDDQFSVERPDGSNFTLKIRSTKLEDSAMYFCASGGALGTDTQYFGPGTRLTVL.

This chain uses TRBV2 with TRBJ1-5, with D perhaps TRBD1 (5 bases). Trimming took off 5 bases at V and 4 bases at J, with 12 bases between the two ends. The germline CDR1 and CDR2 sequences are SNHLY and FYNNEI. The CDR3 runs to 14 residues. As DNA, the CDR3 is TGTGCCAGCAGTCGGCAGGGATGGAATCAGCCCCAGCATTTT. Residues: CASSRQGWNQPQHF.

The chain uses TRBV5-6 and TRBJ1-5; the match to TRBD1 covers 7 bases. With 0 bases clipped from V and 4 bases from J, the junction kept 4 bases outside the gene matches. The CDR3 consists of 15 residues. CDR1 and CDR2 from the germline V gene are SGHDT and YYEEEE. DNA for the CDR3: TGTGCCAGCAGCTTGGTGGGACAGAGAAATCAGCCCCAGCATTTT. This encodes CASSLVGQRNQPQHF.

CDR3 DNA: TGCGCCAGCAGCGTGGACAGGGGGCATTACGAGCAGTACTTC. Its translation is CASSVDRGHYEQYF. The chain joins TRBV5-1 to TRBJ2-7, with 11 bases that match TRBD1. V dropped 4 bases and J dropped 4; count of bases not matched to a gene: 4. Germline CDR1 reads SGHRS; CDR2 reads YFSETQ. The CDR3 consists of 14 residues.

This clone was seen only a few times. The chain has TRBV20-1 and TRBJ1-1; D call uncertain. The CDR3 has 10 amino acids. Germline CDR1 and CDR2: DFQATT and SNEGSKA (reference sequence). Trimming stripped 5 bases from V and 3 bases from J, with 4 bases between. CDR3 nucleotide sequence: TGCAGTGCTCAGGACACTGAAGCTTTCTTT. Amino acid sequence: CSAQDTEAFF.

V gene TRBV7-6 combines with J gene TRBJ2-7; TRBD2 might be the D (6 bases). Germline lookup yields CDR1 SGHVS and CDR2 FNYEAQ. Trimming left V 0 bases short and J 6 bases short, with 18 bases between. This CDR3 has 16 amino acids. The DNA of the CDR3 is TGTGCCAGCAGCTTAGCGGGACTTTCCCAACCGGGCGAGCAGTACTTC. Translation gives CASSLAGLSQPGEQYF.

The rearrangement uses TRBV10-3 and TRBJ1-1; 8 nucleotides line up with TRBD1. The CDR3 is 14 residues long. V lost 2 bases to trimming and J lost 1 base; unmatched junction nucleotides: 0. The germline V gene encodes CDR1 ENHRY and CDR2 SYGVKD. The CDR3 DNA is TGTGCCATCAGTGAGGGGACAGGGAACACTGAAGCTTTCTTT. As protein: CAISEGTGNTEAFF.

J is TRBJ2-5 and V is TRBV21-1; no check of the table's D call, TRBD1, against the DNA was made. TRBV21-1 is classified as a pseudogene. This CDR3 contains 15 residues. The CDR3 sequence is CASSKEGGVGETQYF. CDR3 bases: TGTGCCAGCAGCAAAGAAGGGGGCGTGGGAGAGACCCAGTACTTC.

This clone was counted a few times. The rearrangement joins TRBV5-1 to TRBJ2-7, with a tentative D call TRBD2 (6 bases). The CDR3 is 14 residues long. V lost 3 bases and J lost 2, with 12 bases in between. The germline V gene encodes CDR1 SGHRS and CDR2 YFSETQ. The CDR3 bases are TGCGCCAGCAGCTACGGGACTCAAGCCTACGAGCAGTACTTC. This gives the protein CASSYGTQAYEQYF.

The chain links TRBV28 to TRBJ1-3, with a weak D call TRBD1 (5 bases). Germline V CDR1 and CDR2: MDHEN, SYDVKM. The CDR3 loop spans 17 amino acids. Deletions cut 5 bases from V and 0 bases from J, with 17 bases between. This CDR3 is CASSRQNDGSSGNTIYF. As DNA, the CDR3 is TGTGCCAGCAGTCGACAGAATGACGGCAGCTCTGGAAACACCATATATTTT. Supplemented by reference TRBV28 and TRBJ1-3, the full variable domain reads DVKVTQSSRYLVKRTGEKVFLECVQDMDHENMFWYRQDPGLGLRLIYFSYDVKMKEKGDIPEGYSVSREKKERFSLILESASTNQTSMYLCASSRQNDGSSGNTIYFGEGSWLTVV.

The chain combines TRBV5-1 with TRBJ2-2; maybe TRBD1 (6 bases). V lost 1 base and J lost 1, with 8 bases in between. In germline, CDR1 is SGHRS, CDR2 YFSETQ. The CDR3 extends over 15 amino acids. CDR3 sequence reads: CASSLKQGNTGELFF. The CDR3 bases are TGCGCCAGCAGCTTGAAACAGGGGAACACCGGGGAGCTGTTTTTT.

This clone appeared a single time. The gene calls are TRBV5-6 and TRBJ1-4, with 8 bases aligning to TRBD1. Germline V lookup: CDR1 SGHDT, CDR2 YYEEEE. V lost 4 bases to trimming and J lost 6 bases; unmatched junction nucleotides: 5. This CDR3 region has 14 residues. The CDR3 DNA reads TGTGCCAGCAGCCTGGGACAGGCGTATGAAAAACTGTTTTTT. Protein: CASSLGQAYEKLFF.

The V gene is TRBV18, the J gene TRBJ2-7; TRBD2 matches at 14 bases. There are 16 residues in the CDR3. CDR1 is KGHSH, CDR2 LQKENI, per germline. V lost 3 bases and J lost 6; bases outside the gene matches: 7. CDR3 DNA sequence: TGTGCCAGCTCACCGACTGGGACTAGCGGGGGTCGCGAGCAGTACTTC. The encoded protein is CASSPTGTSGGREQYF.

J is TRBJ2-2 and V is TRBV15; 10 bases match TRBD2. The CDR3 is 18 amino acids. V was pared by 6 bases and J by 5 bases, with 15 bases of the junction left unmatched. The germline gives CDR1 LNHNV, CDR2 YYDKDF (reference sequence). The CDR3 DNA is TGTGCCACCAGTCCGGGACTAGCGACCCTTCGAGGGACCGGGGAGCTGTTTTTT. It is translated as CATSPGLATLRGTGELFF.

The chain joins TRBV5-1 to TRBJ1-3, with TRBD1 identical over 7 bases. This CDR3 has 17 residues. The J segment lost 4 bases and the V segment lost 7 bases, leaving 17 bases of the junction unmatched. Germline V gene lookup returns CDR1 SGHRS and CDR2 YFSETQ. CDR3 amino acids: CASHVTGRILVGNTIYF. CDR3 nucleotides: TGCGCCAGCCACGTGACAGGGAGAATTCTGGTGGGAAACACCATATATTTT. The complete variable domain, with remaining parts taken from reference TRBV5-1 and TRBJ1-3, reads KAGVTQTPRYLIKTRGQQVTLSCSPISGHRSVSWYQQTPGQGLQFLFEYFSETQRNKGNFPGRFSGRQFSNSRSEMNVSTLELGDSALYLCASHVTGRILVGNTIYFGEGSWLTVV.

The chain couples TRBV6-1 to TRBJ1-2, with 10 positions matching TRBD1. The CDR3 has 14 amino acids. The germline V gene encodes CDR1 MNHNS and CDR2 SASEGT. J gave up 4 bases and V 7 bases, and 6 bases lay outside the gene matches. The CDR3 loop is CASTPRTGGYGYTF. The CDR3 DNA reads TGTGCCAGCACTCCTAGGACAGGGGGCTATGGCTACACCTTC.

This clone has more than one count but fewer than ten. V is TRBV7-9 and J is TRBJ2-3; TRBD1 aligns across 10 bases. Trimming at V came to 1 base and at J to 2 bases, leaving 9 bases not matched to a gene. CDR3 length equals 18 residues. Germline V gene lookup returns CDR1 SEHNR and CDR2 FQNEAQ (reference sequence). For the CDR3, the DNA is TGTGCCAGCAGCTTAGGCTCGACAGGGGGCGGGGTCACAGATACGCAGTATTTT. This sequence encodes CASSLGSTGGGVTDTQYF.

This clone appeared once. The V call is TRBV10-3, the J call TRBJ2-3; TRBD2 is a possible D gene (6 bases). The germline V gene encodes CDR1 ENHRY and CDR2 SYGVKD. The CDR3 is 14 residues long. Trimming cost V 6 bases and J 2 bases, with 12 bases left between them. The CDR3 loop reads CAISLTSFTDTQYF. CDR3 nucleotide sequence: TGTGCCATCAGCCTAACTAGCTTCACAGATACGCAGTATTTT.

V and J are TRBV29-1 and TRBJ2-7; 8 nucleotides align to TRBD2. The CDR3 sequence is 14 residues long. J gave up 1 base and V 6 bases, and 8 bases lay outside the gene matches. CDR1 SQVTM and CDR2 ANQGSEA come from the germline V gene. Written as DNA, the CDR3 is TGCAGCGTCATGACTAGCGCCTCTTCCTACGAGCAGTACTTC. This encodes CSVMTSASSYEQYF.

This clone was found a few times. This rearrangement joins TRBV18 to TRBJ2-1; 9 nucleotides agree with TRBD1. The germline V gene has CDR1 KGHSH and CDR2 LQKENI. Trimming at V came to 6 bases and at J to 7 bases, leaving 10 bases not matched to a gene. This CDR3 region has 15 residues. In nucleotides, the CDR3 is TGTGCCAGCTCTTCTACCGGGACAGGGAAAAATGAGCAGTTCTTC. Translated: CASSSTGTGKNEQFF.

CDR3 sequence: CASSDHTSGNTIYF. CDR3 nucleotides: TGTGCCAGCAGTGACCACACTTCTGGAAACACCATATATTTT. This chain joins TRBV25-1 and TRBJ1-3; D gene unclear. CDR1 is MGHDK and CDR2 is SYGVNS in the germline V gene. Trimming took 3 bases from V and 1 from J, leaving 7 bases between them. The CDR3 is 14 residues long.